Reported below is one T cell receptor beta chain. The sample contains more than one DNA sequence encoding this CDR3. This CDR3 contains 13 residues. J was trimmed by 6 bases and V by 1 base; bases with no gene match: 1. CDR1 is SQVTM, CDR2 ANQGSEA, per germline. Several immunoSEQ 96-well plates shared each subset's DNA, each plate a replicate. Repertoires were generated with immunoSEQ multiplex PCR, while TCRdb's copy carries only in-frame clones and drops some. In the table there are roughly 2.5 million clones, roughly nine tenths of which are singletons. This sample stems from a study of shared clonotypes between healthy human individuals.

V gene TRBV29-1 combines with J gene TRBJ1-1; TRBD1 matches at 11 bases. The clonotype originates from a young man in good health. Material for sequencing was naive CD4+ T cells sorted from blood. As for subset: CD45RA+ positively selected. The CDR3 DNA is TGCAGCGTTGAAGGGACAGGGGGCCCTGAAGCTTTCTTT. Protein product: CSVEGTGGPEAFF.